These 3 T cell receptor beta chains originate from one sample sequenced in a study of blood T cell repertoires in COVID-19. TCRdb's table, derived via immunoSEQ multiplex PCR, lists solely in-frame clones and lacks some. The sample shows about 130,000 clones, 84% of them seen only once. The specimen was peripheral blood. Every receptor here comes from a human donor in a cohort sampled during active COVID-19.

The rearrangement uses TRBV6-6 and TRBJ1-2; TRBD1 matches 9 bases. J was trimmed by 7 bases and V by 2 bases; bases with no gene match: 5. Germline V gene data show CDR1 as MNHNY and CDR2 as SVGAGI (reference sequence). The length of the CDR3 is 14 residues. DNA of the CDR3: TGTGCCAGCAGTTACAGGACAGGGGAGACTGGCTACACCTTC. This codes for CASSYRTGETGYTF.

The CDR3 nucleotides are TGCGCCAGCAGGCCGACAGGGGTTTCGTACGAGCAGTACTTC. It encodes CASRPTGVSYEQYF. The chain has TRBV5-1 and TRBJ2-7; 8 bases are shared with TRBD1. After removal of 5 bases from V and 4 bases from J, the junction contained 8 bases not matched to a gene. The length of the CDR3 is 14 residues. In germline, CDR1 is SGHRS, CDR2 YFSETQ.

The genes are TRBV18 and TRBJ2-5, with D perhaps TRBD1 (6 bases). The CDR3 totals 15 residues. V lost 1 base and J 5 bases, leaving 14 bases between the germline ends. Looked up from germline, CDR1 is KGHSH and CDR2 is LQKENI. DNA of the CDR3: TGTGCCAGCTCACCACTGCGACAGGCAGGCGAGACCCAGTACTTC. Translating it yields CASSPLRQAGETQYF.